This T cell receptor (beta chain) was identified during a study of technical replicates of blood from several donors (dated by TCRdb to the late 2010s). V sheds 0 bases and J sheds 1 base, leaving 7 bases between their ends. CDR1 and CDR2 (SGDLS, YYNGEE) derive from the germline V gene. Spanning cysteine to phenylalanine, the CDR3 consists of 15 amino acids. Just CDR3 DNA is preserved here, 45 bases in frame from base 1. The method was the immunoSEQ multiplex PCR assay. TCRdb provides this immuneACCESS table in a form limited to in-frame rearrangements. Some clones are lacking; in checked studies, under half of them reflect an unresolved V gene, and why the rest are absent is not known. The sample contains some 80,000 clones, around 94% of them found a single time. The top ten clonotypes cover 0.38% of the sample. In the case of this clone: Which antigen it targets is not known. The sample holds no much larger clone one base away, and base qualities are not on file.

The source material was T cells isolated from PBMCs. In this chain, TRBV9 is recombined with TRBJ2-2; a confident D gene designation cannot be given. This clonotype was sampled from a human donor in good health. CDR3 sequence: CASSVDNGNTGELFF. The DNA sequence follows: TGTGCCAGCAGCGTAGATAACGGGAACACCGGGGAGCTGTTTTTT. Extended through the reference TRBV9 and TRBJ2-2 proteins, this CDR3 yields the full variable domain: DSGVTQTPKHLITATGQRVTLRCSPRSGDLSVYWYQQSLDQGLQFLIQYYNGEERAKGNILERFSAQQFPDLHSELNLSSLELGDSALYFCASSVDNGNTGELFFGEGSRLTVL.